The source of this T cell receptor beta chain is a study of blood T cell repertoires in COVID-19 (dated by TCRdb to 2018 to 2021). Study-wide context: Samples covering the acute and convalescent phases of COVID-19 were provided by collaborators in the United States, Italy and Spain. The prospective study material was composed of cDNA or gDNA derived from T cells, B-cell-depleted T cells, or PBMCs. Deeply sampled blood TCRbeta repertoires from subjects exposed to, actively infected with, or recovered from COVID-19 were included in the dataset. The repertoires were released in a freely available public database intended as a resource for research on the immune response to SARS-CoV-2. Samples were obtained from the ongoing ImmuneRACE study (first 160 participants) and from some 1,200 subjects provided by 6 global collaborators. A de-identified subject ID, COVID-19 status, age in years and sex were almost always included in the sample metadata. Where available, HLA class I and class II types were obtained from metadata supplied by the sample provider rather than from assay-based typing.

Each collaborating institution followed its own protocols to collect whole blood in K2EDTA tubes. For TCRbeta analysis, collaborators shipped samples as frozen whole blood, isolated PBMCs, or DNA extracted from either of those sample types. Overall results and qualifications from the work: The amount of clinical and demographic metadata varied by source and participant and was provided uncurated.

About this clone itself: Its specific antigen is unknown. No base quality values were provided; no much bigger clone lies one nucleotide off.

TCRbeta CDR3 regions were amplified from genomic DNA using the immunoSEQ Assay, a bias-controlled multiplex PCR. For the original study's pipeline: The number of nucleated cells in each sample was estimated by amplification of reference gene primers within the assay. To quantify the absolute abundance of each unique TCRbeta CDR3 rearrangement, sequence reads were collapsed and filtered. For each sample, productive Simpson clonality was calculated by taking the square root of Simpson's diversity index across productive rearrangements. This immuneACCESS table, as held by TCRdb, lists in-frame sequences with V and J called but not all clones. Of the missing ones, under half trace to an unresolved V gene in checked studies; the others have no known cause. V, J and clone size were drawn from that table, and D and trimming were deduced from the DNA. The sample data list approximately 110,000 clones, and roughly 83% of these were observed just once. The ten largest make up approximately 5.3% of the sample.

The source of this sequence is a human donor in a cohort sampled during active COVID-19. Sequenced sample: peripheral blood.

Here the CDR3 is given as CASSQEGGGRYQPQHF. The bases read TGCGCCAGCAGCCAAGAAGGAGGTGGTAGGTATCAGCCCCAGCATTTT. The chain uses TRBV4-1 and TRBJ1-5; there is no confident call for the D gene. V gives up 0 bases and J gives up 5 bases, and the segment between their germline ends measures 14 bases. The CDR3, cysteine through phenylalanine, is 16 amino acids long. CDR3 DNA only is kept here, 48 bases in frame from base 1. For CDR1 and CDR2, the germline V gene lists MGHRA and YSYEKL.